This T cell receptor beta chain was obtained from a study of T cells in Graves' hyperthyroidism and ophthalmopathy. Germline CDR1 reads ENHRY; CDR2 reads SYGVKD. V was pared by 5 bases and J by 1 base, with 8 bases between. The CDR3 totals 13 residues. Authors of the study amplified TCR beta CDR3 regions from RNA transcripts. The HTBI primer set was used in a first-round RT-PCR of the TCR CDR3. A single record per CDR3 protein comes from TCRdb applying MiXCR to the multiplex PCR reads. This sample has some 570,000 distinct CDR3 sequences, with approximately 17% found just once. This clonotype has a handful of counts. What it binds is unknown. Findings and caveats of the study: Ophthalmopathy onset followed model prediction by a median roughly 6 months.

This chain links TRBV10-3 with TRBJ1-1, with a possible D match to TRBD1 (5 bases). Sequencing was carried out using blood. This clonotype was sampled from a young woman with Graves' ophthalmopathy. The CDR3 nucleotides are TGTGCCATCAGTACGACAGAGAACACTGAAGCTTTCTTT. Translation gives CAISTTENTEAFF.